One sample yielded the 21 T cell receptor beta chains listed below, sequenced in a study of breast tumors, draining lymph nodes, adjacent tissues. From the multiplex PCR reads, TCRdb called clonotypes with MiXCR, one entry per CDR3 protein. The sample lists some 170,000 distinct CDR3 sequences, about 30% occurring once. Breast cancer patients provided tissue from their axillary draining lymph nodes. The specimen was axillary lymph node tissue. The receptors were gathered from a female donor with breast cancer. Some clones in this sample may be carry-over from other donors' samples.

This clonotype showed up many times. V usage is TRBV28 and J usage is TRBJ2-3, with 12 bases that match TRBD2. In germline, CDR1 is MDHEN, CDR2 SYDVKM. V was pared by 1 base and J by 4 bases, with 6 bases of the junction left unmatched. There are 17 residues in the CDR3. Here the CDR3 reads CASSLSRLAGVADTQYF. DNA for the CDR3: TGTGCCAGCAGTTTATCCAGACTAGCGGGAGTGGCAGATACGCAGTATTTT.

The J gene is TRBJ1-4, the V gene TRBV6-5; D remains ambiguous. CDR3 length equals 13 residues. Germline CDR1 and CDR2: MNHEY and SVGAGI. V lost 0 bases to trimming and J lost 8 bases, with 7 bases between them. The chain's CDR3 is CASSYSAEEKLFF. The CDR3 DNA reads TGTGCCAGCAGTTACTCAGCAGAGGAAAAACTGTTTTTT.

To note about this clonotype: It may be a read error: a sequence one base away is much more abundant. The chain recombines TRBV6-1 with TRBJ2-1; 15 nucleotides match TRBD2. The V gene end was trimmed by 7 bases and the J gene end by 7 bases; junction bases not matched to a gene: 5. The CDR3 consists of 15 residues. CDR1 is MNHNS, CDR2 SASEGT, per germline. CDR3 sequence: CASIEGTSGRNEQFF. CDR3 DNA sequence: TGTGCCAGCATCGAGGGGACTAGCGGGAGGAATGAGCAGTTCTTC.

The J gene is TRBJ2-5, the V gene TRBV6-5; TRBD2 agrees at 8 bases. Germline-derived CDR1 and CDR2 are MNHEY and SVGAGI. With 5 bases clipped from V and 4 bases from J, the junction kept 12 bases outside the gene matches. This CDR3 is 16 amino acids long. CDR3 loop: CASSHPYSGKGETQYF. The CDR3 DNA is TGTGCCAGCAGTCACCCCTATAGCGGGAAAGGAGAGACCCAGTACTTC.

The chain uses TRBV9 and TRBJ2-3, with TRBD2 identical over 8 bases. Germline V gene data show CDR1 as SGDLS and CDR2 as YYNGEE. The V segment lost 5 bases and the J segment 1 base; nucleotides outside the gene matches: 6. The length of the CDR3 is 15 residues. The CDR3 loop is CASSSGEGGTDTQYF. CDR3 DNA: TGTGCCAGCAGTAGCGGGGAGGGAGGCACAGATACGCAGTATTTT.

A note on this clonotype: A much larger clone lies a single base off, so this may be a read error. J is TRBJ2-1 and V is TRBV9; 12 nucleotides align to TRBD2. The V gene's germline CDR1 is SGDLS and CDR2 YYNGEE. There are 15 residues in the CDR3. The CDR3 region is CASSLLAGGSYEPFF. In DNA form, the CDR3 reads TGTGCCAGCAGCCTCCTAGCGGGAGGGTCGTATGAGCCGTTCTTC. Drawing the rest from reference TRBV9 and TRBJ2-1, the complete variable domain is DSGVTQTPKHLITATGQRVTLRCSPRSGDLSVYWYQQSLDQGLQFLIQYYNGEERAKGNILERFSAQQFPDLHSELNLSSLELGDSALYFCASSLLAGGSYEPFFGPGTRLTVL.

In this sample, this clonotype turned up many times. This sequence joins TRBV6-5 and TRBJ1-5, with D perhaps matching TRBD1 (6 bases). The germline V and J ends were trimmed by 0 bases and 6 bases, with 12 bases remaining between them. Germline CDR1 is MNHEY and CDR2 is SVGAGI. This CDR3 contains 15 residues. The CDR3 nucleotides are TGTGCCAGCAGTTACTCTAGGGGGACTAGTCAGCCCCAGCATTTT. The encoded protein is CASSYSRGTSQPQHF.

The chain has TRBV6-5 and TRBJ1-4, with D unresolved. Trimming took 5 bases from V and 2 from J, leaving 12 bases between them. The germline CDR1 and CDR2 sequences are MNHEY and SVGAGI. The CDR3 contains 15 residues. CDR3 in amino acids: CASSHRHATNEKLFF. CDR3 bases: TGTGCCAGCAGTCACCGACACGCCACTAATGAAAAACTGTTTTTT.

This clonotype appeared many times. The gene calls are TRBV20-1 and TRBJ1-1; D gene uncertain. Germline CDR1 reads DFQATT; CDR2 reads SNEGSKA (reference sequence). The CDR3 has 11 amino acids. The germline V and J ends were trimmed by 2 bases and 3 bases, with 4 bases remaining between them. The CDR3 is CSARWDTEAFF. DNA of the CDR3: TGCAGTGCTAGATGGGACACTGAAGCTTTCTTT.

The sample holds many counts of this clonotype. The chain is built from TRBV3-1 and TRBJ2-6, with D unclear. Per the germline V gene, CDR1 is LGHDT and CDR2 is YNNKEL (reference sequence). The CDR3 spans 17 residues. V lost 4 bases and J lost 0, with 13 bases in between. Here the CDR3 reads CASSPILSFSGANVLTF. CDR3 nucleotides: TGTGCCAGCAGCCCGATTTTAAGCTTCTCTGGGGCCAACGTCCTGACTTTC.

V usage is TRBV6-2 or TRBV6-3 and J usage is TRBJ2-7, with 9 bases identical to TRBD1. With V trimmed by 6 bases and J by 3 bases, 15 bases remained unmatched. This CDR3 contains 17 residues. Per the germline V gene, CDR1 is MNHEY and CDR2 is SVGEGT. The CDR3, as DNA: TGTGCCAGCAGCCTCCTGGGACAGGGAGGGGGTCACTACGAGCAGTACTTC. Protein product: CASSLLGQGGGHYEQYF.

This clonotype was counted ten times or more. The J gene is TRBJ1-2, the V gene TRBV12-3 or TRBV12-4; D is perhaps TRBD1 (6 bases). This CDR3 has 16 amino acids. V was cut by 3 bases and J by 2 bases, with 16 bases left in between. CDR3 DNA sequence: TGTGCCAGCAGTTTGGGGGCTACACACCACAACTATGGCTACACCTTC. Encoded protein: CASSLGATHHNYGYTF.

The chain uses TRBV7-2 and TRBJ2-3; D gene ambiguous. V lost 3 bases, J lost 7 bases, and 11 bases lay in between. This CDR3 comprises 13 residues. The germline V gene has CDR1 SGHTA and CDR2 FQGNSA. The CDR3 nucleotides read TGTGCCAGCAGCTTCGGTGGCCCGAATACGCAGTATTTT. Protein: CASSFGGPNTQYF.

There are many counts of this clonotype. The chain employs TRBV15 and TRBJ1-3; 7 positions match TRBD1. Unmatched junction bases numbered 4, after V lost 1 base and J lost 4 bases. The CDR3 extends over 15 amino acids. From germline, CDR1 is LNHNV and CDR2 YYDKDF (reference sequence). CDR3 sequence (DNA): TGTGCCACCAGCAGAGGACAGGGCCCGGGAAACACCATATATTTT. Amino acid sequence: CATSRGQGPGNTIYF.

The genes are TRBV28 and TRBJ2-3, with D perhaps TRBD1 or TRBD2 (5 bases each). CDR3 size: 14 residues. CDR1 MDHEN and CDR2 SYDVKM come from the germline V gene. With 2 bases removed from V and 2 bases from J, the gap between germline ends came to 8 bases. The CDR3 region is CASSLPGPTDTQYF. CDR3 in DNA: TGTGCCAGCAGTTTACCGGGACCCACAGATACGCAGTATTTT.

This clonotype came up many times. The rearrangement joins TRBV27 to TRBJ2-3, with 11 positions matching TRBD2. The V gene's germline CDR1 is MNHEY and CDR2 SMNVEV (reference sequence). This CDR3 is built from 16 residues. Trimming removed 2 bases from V and 7 bases from J; junction bases left unmatched: 8. CDR3 amino acids: CASSLTVASGGYTQYF. The CDR3 coding sequence is TGTGCCAGCAGTTTAACGGTGGCTAGCGGGGGGTATACGCAGTATTTT.

Details on this clonotype: This may arise from a read error, as a much more abundant clone is one base away. The chain couples TRBV5-1 to TRBJ2-3; D is possibly TRBD2 (6 bases). The CDR3 length is 17 residues. V was clipped by 0 bases and J by 3 bases, with 17 bases between them. Germline V gene lookup returns CDR1 SGHRS and CDR2 YFSETQ. The CDR3 bases are TGCGCCAGCAGCTTGGACGGTGGGGGGTGGGGAACAGATACGCAGTATTTT. Its translation is CASSLDGGGWGTDTQYF.

Concerning this clonotype itself: Since no conserved phenylalanine or tryptophan closes the CDR3, a read error is the likely cause. The rearrangement links TRBV2 to TRBJ1-6; TRBD1 might be the D (5 bases). The V and J ends lost 6 bases and 0 bases respectively, with 9 bases between them. The CDR3 has 15 amino acids. Germline CDR1 reads SNHLY; CDR2 reads FYNNEI. The CDR3 reads CASSRQSSYNSPLHL. The DNA of the CDR3 is TGTGCCAGCAGCAGACAGAGCTCCTATAATTCACCCCTCCACCTT.

DNA for the CDR3: TGTGCCAGCAGCGCTAGCGGGGGGGCGAGGGCATTACTGTTTTTT. Residues: CASSASGGARALLFF. The rearrangement links TRBV7-9 to TRBJ1-4; D may be TRBD1 (6 bases). This CDR3 region has 15 residues. V was trimmed by 5 bases and J by 13 bases, leaving 23 bases between them. Germline-derived CDR1 and CDR2 are SEHNR and FQNEAQ (reference sequence). Complete variable domain (other parts from reference TRBV7-9 and TRBJ1-4): DTGVSQNPRHKITKRGQNVTFRCDPISEHNRLYWYRQTLGQGPEFLTYFQNEAQLEKSRLLSDRFSAERPKGSFSTLEIQRTEQGDSAMYLCASSASGGARALLFFGSGTQLSVL.

This clonotype was recorded only once. A single base separates this from a much larger clone, so it may be a read error. It is likely a read error, because the conserved phenylalanine at the end of the CDR3 is missing. The V gene is TRBV6-5, the J gene TRBJ2-1; the D gene is possibly TRBD2 (9 bases). CDR1 is MNHEY, CDR2 SVGAGI, per germline. V lost 0 bases and J 8 bases, leaving 29 bases between the germline ends. The CDR3 is made up of 20 amino acids. The CDR3 here is CASSYSIRGREREALDEQFL. The CDR3 nucleotides read TGTGCCAGCAGTTACTCCATCAGGGGGCGTGAGCGGGAGGCCCTCGATGAGCAGTTCCTC.

This clonotype has a count of ten or more. One junction end does not reproduce the germline sequence, and a read error may be involved. The CDR3, as DNA: TGTGCCAGCACTTACGCCGGGACAGGGGGTTCACCCCTCCACTTT. This encodes CASTYAGTGGSPLHF. The V call is TRBV6-6, the J call TRBJ1-6; 11 nucleotides align to TRBD1. The length of the CDR3 is 15 residues. Germline CDR1 MNHNY, CDR2 SVGAGI (reference sequence).